The clone carrying this T cell receptor beta chain was seen more than once but under ten times. The antigen is unknown. The PCR ran on 60 Vbeta and 13 Jbeta primers. This table comes from immunoSEQ multiplex PCR, and its TCRdb copy is limited to in-frame clones, with some not included. The sample lists around 91,000 clones, 55% to 65% occurring once. The data were taken from a study of cytomegalovirus exposure and HLA in healthy donors. Germline lookup yields CDR1 LNHDA and CDR2 SQIVND (reference sequence). Losses at the gene ends were 3 bases for V and 8 bases for J; bases not matched to a gene: 6. CDR3 length: 14 amino acids. Notes on the study in general: A list of around 160 TCR beta chains associated with cytomegalovirus was given. Despite most TCR sequences being rare, some public TCRs occurred in many donors. Reportedly, fewer N-insertions than the approximately 650-donor mean appeared in an Asian-associated ancestry cluster in a later analysis.

The V and J genes are TRBV19 and TRBJ2-1, with 8 bases matching TRBD1. The receptor comes from a human donor in good health. Sequencing was carried out using PBMCs. The CDR3 nucleotides are TGTGCCAGTAGTATCAGCCTACAGGGGGATGAGCAGTTCTTC. This codes for CASSISLQGDEQFF.